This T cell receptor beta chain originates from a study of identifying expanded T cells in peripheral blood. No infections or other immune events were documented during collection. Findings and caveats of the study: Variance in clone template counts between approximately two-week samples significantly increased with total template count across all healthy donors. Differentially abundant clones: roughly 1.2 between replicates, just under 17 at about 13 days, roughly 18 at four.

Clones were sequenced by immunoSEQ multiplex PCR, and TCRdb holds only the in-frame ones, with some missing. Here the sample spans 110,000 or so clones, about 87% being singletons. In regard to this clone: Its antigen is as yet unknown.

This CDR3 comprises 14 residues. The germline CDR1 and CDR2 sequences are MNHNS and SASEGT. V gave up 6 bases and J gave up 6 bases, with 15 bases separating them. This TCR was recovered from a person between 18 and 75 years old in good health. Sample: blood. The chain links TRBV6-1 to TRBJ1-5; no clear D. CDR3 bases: TGTGCCAGCAGCGGGCTAAACGGAGGTCAGCCCCAGCATTTT. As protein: CASSGLNGGQPQHF.